This T cell receptor (beta chain) stems from a study of post-analysis software for immune sequencing data. About the study: Courses of disease covered relapsing-remitting, secondary progressive and progressive-relapsing multiple sclerosis.

TCR beta libraries were prepared from cDNA with unique molecular identifiers. Yield was some 500,000 cDNA molecules from roughly 0.93 to 9.6 million T cells. From the PCR reads, TCRdb called clonotypes with MiXCR, one entry per CDR3 protein. The sample records around 400,000 distinct CDR3 sequences, more than 30% being singletons. The study's findings and limits: When the samples were clustered directly with F measure, those that had been prepared in the same batch showed strong co-clustering. Those with multiple sclerosis, the patient group, showed significantly lower normalized Chao1 diversity than controls. Compared with controls, patients had more of roughly five TRBV segments, including TRBV5-6, TRBV5-1 and TRBV20-1.

About this clonotype: Its matching antigen is unknown.

Germline CDR1 SNHLY, CDR2 FYNNEI. This CDR3 comprises 13 residues. Trimming removed 5 bases from V and 6 bases from J, with 14 bases in between. This clonotype originated in a girl aged 2-10 years with multiple sclerosis. The sequenced material came from blood. The chain combines TRBV2 with TRBJ2-7; D gene uncertain. CDR3 sequence: CASSPDFASEQYF. CDR3 sequence (DNA): TGTGCCAGCAGTCCTGACTTTGCTAGCGAGCAGTACTTC.